The 30 T cell receptor beta chains below were found in one sample sequenced in a study of blood T cell repertoires in COVID-19. Method: immunoSEQ multiplex PCR; TCRdb's copy keeps in-frame clones and lacks some. Counted here are 220,000 or so clones, around 84% occurring once; the ten biggest clones make up 4% to 6%. Sequencing was done on a sample of peripheral blood. These TCRs come from a woman aged 55-70 years who had recovered from COVID-19.

The CDR3 sequence: CATSDSANEKLFF. The CDR3 DNA is TGTGCCACGTCGGACAGTGCTAATGAAAAACTGTTTTTT. The chain combines TRBV10-3 with TRBJ1-4; a possible D gene is TRBD1 (6 bases). The V end lost 10 bases, the J end lost 3 bases, and 12 bases lay between the germline ends. The length of the CDR3 is 13 residues. Germline CDR1 ENHRY, CDR2 SYGVKD.

This clone was seen a few times. The chain employs TRBV7-2 and TRBJ1-1; 7 nucleotides match TRBD1. The CDR3 runs 14 residues. Germline assignment: CDR1 SGHTA and CDR2 FQGNSA. V shed 4 bases and J 5 bases; nucleotides not matched to a gene: 7. CDR3 sequence (DNA): TGTGCCAGCAGCTCACAGGGGCGAAGGACTGAAGCTTTCTTT. This codes for CASSSQGRRTEAFF.

The gene calls are TRBV2 and TRBJ1-4; TRBD1 matches 9 bases. The CDR3 has 14 amino acids. The V gene end was trimmed by 7 bases and the J gene end by 7 bases; junction bases not matched to a gene: 7. Germline-derived CDR1 and CDR2 are SNHLY and FYNNEI. The CDR3 spells CASTTTGGGEKLFF. CDR3 nucleotides: TGTGCCAGCACTACGACAGGGGGTGGTGAAAAACTGTTTTTT. The full variable domain, completed using reference TRBV2 and TRBJ1-4, is EPEVTQTPSHQVTQMGQEVILRCVPISNHLYFYWYRQILGQKVEFLVSFYNNEISEKSEIFDDQFSVERPDGSNFTLKIRSTKLEDSAMYFCASTTTGGGEKLFFGSGTQLSVL.

This chain connects TRBV5-4 to TRBJ2-7, with TRBD1 matching over 8 bases. The CDR3 covers 13 residues. From germline, CDR1 is SGHNT and CDR2 YYREEE (reference sequence). Trimming removed 5 bases from V and 6 bases from J; junction bases left unmatched: 7. CDR3 sequence (DNA): TGTGCCAGCAGTCCTGGACAGGGAGTCGAGCAGTACTTC. It translates to CASSPGQGVEQYF.

This clone appeared once. The V and J genes are TRBV5-4 and TRBJ2-4; D ambiguous. Germline values: CDR1 SGHNT, CDR2 YYREEE (reference sequence). V was pared by 1 base and J by 1 base, with 9 bases between. CDR3 length: 15 residues. The CDR3 loop reads CASSLPGMAKNIQYF. The DNA for the CDR3 is TGTGCCAGCAGCTTGCCGGGTATGGCCAAAAACATTCAGTACTTC.

The rearrangement uses TRBV10-3 and TRBJ1-1; D perhaps matches TRBD1 (6 bases). V was shortened by 4 bases and J by 1 base, with 10 bases between the two germline ends. This CDR3 spans 14 amino acids. Per germline, CDR1 ENHRY and CDR2 SYGVKD. The CDR3 DNA reads as TGTGCCATCAGTGCACAGGGTCAGAACACTGAAGCTTTCTTT. It specifies CAISAQGQNTEAFF.

This clone has more than one count but fewer than ten. The gene calls are TRBV4-2 and TRBJ2-7; the match to TRBD2 covers 7 bases. The CDR3 runs 15 residues. Trimming took 4 bases from V and 2 from J; bases not matched to a gene: 8. Germline loops: CDR1 LGHNA, CDR2 YNFKEQ. The CDR3: CASSRAAGEAYEQYF. CDR3 DNA sequence: TGTGCCAGCAGCCGTGCCGCGGGGGAGGCCTACGAGCAGTACTTC.

The gene calls are TRBV4-3 and TRBJ1-1; 7 bases map to TRBD1. Unmatched junction bases numbered 14, after V lost 1 base and J lost 6 bases. From germline, CDR1 is LGHNA and CDR2 YSLEER. The CDR3 is made up of 17 amino acids. In DNA, the CDR3 is TGCGCCAGCAGCCAAGCCCATAGGGCAGGGGGTATCTCTGAAGCTTTCTTT. Its protein product is CASSQAHRAGGISEAFF.

This sequence joins TRBV30 and TRBJ1-4; D not certain. The CDR3 is made up of 13 amino acids. Germline V lookup: CDR1 GTSNPN, CDR2 SVGIG (reference sequence). Trimming cost V 1 base and J 7 bases, with 10 bases left between them. CDR3 in amino acids: CAWSASRGEKLFF. The CDR3 DNA sequence: TGTGCCTGGAGTGCCTCTCGGGGTGAAAAACTGTTTTTT.

The chain couples TRBV11-2 to TRBJ2-2; TRBD2 is a possible D gene (6 bases). V lost 5 bases and J lost 5, with 15 bases in between. Germline-derived CDR1 and CDR2 are SGHAT and FQNNGV. CDR3 length: 15 residues. CDR3 in DNA: TGTGCCAGCAGCCCGCGGGACTTTGGGACCGGGGAGCTGTTTTTT. Residues: CASSPRDFGTGELFF.

This clone has a handful of counts. The chain carries TRBV10-1 and TRBJ2-3, with D possibly being TRBD1 (6 bases). Trimming removed 5 bases at V and 2 bases at J, with 14 bases between. CDR1 WNHNN and CDR2 SYGVQD come from the germline V gene (reference sequence). The CDR3 loop spans 15 amino acids. The CDR3 region is CASSYGTTDTDTQYF. In nucleotides, the CDR3 is TGCGCCAGCAGTTACGGGACAACGGACACAGATACGCAGTATTTT.

In nucleotides, the CDR3 is TGTGCCTGGAGTGGGGGGGTCTTCTATGGCTACACCTTC. Translating gives CAWSGGVFYGYTF. The rearrangement joins TRBV30 to TRBJ1-2; TRBD1 might be the D (5 bases). Germline V gene lookup returns CDR1 GTSNPN and CDR2 SVGIG (reference sequence). This CDR3 region has 13 residues. Trimming pared 1 base from V and 4 bases from J, leaving 10 bases between.

The chain has TRBV2 and TRBJ2-6; D remains unclear. The germline gives CDR1 SNHLY, CDR2 FYNNEI. The length of the CDR3 is 15 residues. V lost 2 bases, J lost 0 bases, and 5 bases lay in between. The CDR3 here is CASSETLSGANVLTF. The CDR3 coding sequence is TGTGCCAGCAGTGAAACTCTCTCTGGGGCCAACGTCCTGACTTTC.

The gene calls are TRBV15 and TRBJ2-7, with TRBD2 matching over 9 bases. Unmatched junction bases numbered 14, after V lost 3 bases and J lost 8 bases. Per the germline V gene, CDR1 is LNHNV and CDR2 is YYDKDF (reference sequence). The CDR3 runs 16 residues. CDR3 in DNA: TGTGCCACCAGCAGTCCCCGGCAGCGGGGGGCCCTCAAGCAGTACTTC. It yields the protein CATSSPRQRGALKQYF.

V gene TRBV5-1 combines with J gene TRBJ1-6; 7 positions match TRBD1. The CDR3 spans 14 residues. In germline, CDR1 is SGHRS, CDR2 YFSETQ. The J segment lost 10 bases and the V segment lost 0 bases, leaving 4 bases of the junction unmatched. The CDR3 sequence: CASSLEGGLSPLHF. DNA for the CDR3: TGCGCCAGCAGCTTGGAAGGGGGCCTGTCACCCCTCCACTTT.

The chain uses TRBV5-4 and TRBJ2-5; TRBD1 agrees at 9 bases. The germline CDR1 and CDR2 sequences are SGHNT and YYREEE (reference sequence). V was clipped by 2 bases and J by 3 bases; unmatched bases: 5. This CDR3 has 15 residues. This chain's CDR3 is CASSFRDRGKETQYF. The CDR3 region has the DNA TGTGCCAGCAGCTTCCGAGACAGGGGGAAAGAGACCCAGTACTTC.

This clone was recorded once. This chain connects TRBV24-1 to TRBJ1-2, with D tentatively TRBD1 (6 bases). The CDR3 is made up of 16 amino acids. V was pared by 5 bases and J by 0 bases, with 15 bases between. Per the germline V gene, CDR1 is KGHDR and CDR2 is SFDVKD. This CDR3 reads CATSASGQTTNYGYTF. In DNA, the CDR3 is TGTGCCACCAGTGCCTCCGGACAGACCACTAACTATGGCTACACCTTC.

The rearrangement uses TRBV30 and TRBJ2-7; D perhaps matches TRBD1 (5 bases). This CDR3 is 13 amino acids long. Germline CDR1 is GTSNPN and CDR2 is SVGIG (reference sequence). V lost 7 bases and J lost 3, with 16 bases in between. The CDR3 region is CASTQGNFYEQYF. In DNA form, the CDR3 reads TGTGCCTCCACCCAGGGAAATTTCTACGAGCAGTACTTC.

This sequence joins TRBV18 and TRBJ1-5, with a weak D call TRBD1 (6 bases). The CDR3 sequence is 14 residues long. The V end was cut by 5 bases, the J end by 6 bases, with 14 bases between. CDR1 and CDR2 (germline): KGHSH, LQKENI. The CDR3 is CASSSTGSVQPQHF. The CDR3, as DNA: TGTGCCAGCTCATCCACAGGGTCGGTTCAGCCCCAGCATTTT. The full variable domain, in which reference TRBV18 and TRBJ1-5 provide the parts outside the CDR3, is NAGVMQNPRHLVRRRGQEARLRCSPMKGHSHVYWYRQLPEEGLKFMVYLQKENIIDESGMPKERFSAEFPKEGPSILRIQQVVRGDSAAYFCASSSTGSVQPQHFGDGTRLSIL.

This clone was recorded a few times. The chain links TRBV5-1 to TRBJ1-1; TRBD1 aligns across 7 bases. The J segment lost 0 bases and the V segment lost 0 bases, leaving 2 bases of the junction unmatched. The CDR3 loop spans 15 amino acids. Germline CDR1 reads SGHRS; CDR2 reads YFSETQ. This CDR3 reads CASSLGGTVNTEAFF. The CDR3 DNA sequence: TGCGCCAGCAGCTTGGGGGGGACAGTGAACACTGAAGCTTTCTTT.

This chain connects TRBV2 to TRBJ2-1; no clear D gene. The V gene's germline CDR1 is SNHLY and CDR2 FYNNEI. Trimming took off 7 bases at V and 9 bases at J, with 16 bases between the two ends. The CDR3 extends over 13 amino acids. The CDR3 reads CASNPAVWSEQFF. The CDR3 nucleotides read TGTGCCAGCAATCCCGCGGTCTGGAGTGAGCAGTTCTTC.

The genes are TRBV4-1 and TRBJ1-2; a weak D match, TRBD1 (5 bases). From germline, CDR1 is MGHRA and CDR2 YSYEKL. V dropped 2 bases and J dropped 6 bases, with 19 bases sitting between them. The CDR3 length is 16 residues. Written as DNA, the CDR3 is TGCGCCAGCAGCCAAATACCATGGGAGGGGACCCATGGCTACACCTTC. The encoded protein is CASSQIPWEGTHGYTF.

This chain links TRBV5-5 with TRBJ1-2; 7 nucleotides align to TRBD1. The CDR3 is 18 amino acids. V was pared by 2 bases and J by 3 bases, with 16 bases of the junction left unmatched. Germline V gene data show CDR1 as SGHKS and CDR2 as YYEKEE (reference sequence). The CDR3 nucleotides read TGTGCCAGCAGCTTTTACGGGTCTTTGAGGGGGCGCGACTATGGCTACACCTTC. As protein: CASSFYGSLRGRDYGYTF.

The V call is TRBV5-4, the J call TRBJ1-1; D remains unclear. The V and J ends lost 0 bases and 4 bases respectively, with 10 bases between them. Germline values: CDR1 SGHNT, CDR2 YYREEE (reference sequence). The CDR3 runs 14 residues. In DNA, the CDR3 is TGTGCCAGCAGCTTGGACAGTCTTGGCACTGAAGCTTTCTTT. It codes for CASSLDSLGTEAFF.

J is TRBJ1-2 and V is TRBV4-1; D may be TRBD1 (6 bases). V was pared by 0 bases and J by 8 bases, with 19 bases between. Germline V lookup: CDR1 MGHRA, CDR2 YSYEKL. This CDR3 is 16 amino acids long. Written as DNA, the CDR3 is TGCGCCAGCAGCCAAGAAACCCACAGGGTCGGTGGAGGCTACACCTTC. This codes for CASSQETHRVGGGYTF.

This chain joins TRBV7-9 and TRBJ1-2, with 9 bases aligning to TRBD1. Looked up from germline, CDR1 is SEHNR and CDR2 is FQNEAQ (reference sequence). CDR3 size: 15 residues. The trim removed 1 base at V and 8 bases at J, leaving 8 bases unmatched. The CDR3 DNA is TGTGCCAGCAGCTTAGGGACAGGGGATACGGAAGGCTACACCTTC. Its translation: CASSLGTGDTEGYTF.

This rearrangement joins TRBV5-4 to TRBJ2-5; a weak D match, TRBD2 (7 bases). The CDR3 totals 16 residues. Germline V gene lookup returns CDR1 SGHNT and CDR2 YYREEE (reference sequence). The V gene lost 4 bases and the J gene lost 9 bases, with 25 bases spanning the gap. The CDR3 sequence: CASSRGAGAQARAQYF. The CDR3 nucleotides are TGTGCCAGCAGCCGGGGGGCGGGGGCCCAGGCGAGGGCCCAGTACTTC.

The gene calls are TRBV4-3 and TRBJ2-5; D remains unclear. This CDR3 region has 14 residues. The germline CDR1 and CDR2 sequences are LGHNA and YSLEER. V dropped 0 bases and J dropped 7 bases, with 12 bases sitting between them. CDR3 loop: CASSQDLPRGTQYF. The CDR3 nucleotides are TGCGCCAGCAGCCAAGACTTGCCTAGAGGGACCCAGTACTTC.

CDR3 loop: CASSIAGVSYNEQFF. The CDR3 DNA follows: TGTGCCAGTAGTATAGCGGGGGTCTCCTACAATGAGCAGTTCTTC. This chain joins TRBV19 and TRBJ2-1, with D tentatively TRBD2 (6 bases). Germline lookup yields CDR1 LNHDA and CDR2 SQIVND (reference sequence). This CDR3 spans 15 amino acids. Trimming took 1 base from V and 0 from J, leaving 7 bases between them.

This chain joins TRBV6-5 and TRBJ1-5, with D unclear. Trimming cost V 10 bases and J 4 bases, with 14 bases left between them. Germline loops: CDR1 MNHEY, CDR2 SVGAGI. This CDR3 contains 13 residues. CDR3 in amino acids: CATRGGGNQPQHF. The CDR3 nucleotides are TGTGCCACCCGAGGTGGCGGGAATCAGCCCCAGCATTTT.